This T cell receptor beta chain was identified in a study of T cell responses to AZD1222 COVID-19 vaccine. The study's findings and limits: The donor cohort was predominantly white British with a female majority, and clonal diversity may have been underestimated.

Trimming pared 6 bases from V and 3 bases from J, leaving 12 bases between. CDR1 and CDR2 from the germline V gene are PRHDT and FYEKMQ (reference sequence). This CDR3 spans 14 amino acids. Details on this clone: As yet, its antigen is unknown.

Assay used: immunoSEQ multiplex PCR; TCRdb lists only in-frame clones, some missing. This sample has roughly 180,000 clones; roughly nine tenths occur once, and the top ten carry 3.4%. The V and J genes are TRBV13 and TRBJ2-1; D is ambiguous. The TCR was taken from an adult who received the AZD1222 COVID-19 vaccine. This specimen was peripheral blood, taken 28 days after the second AZD1222 dose. CDR3 in DNA: TGTGCCAGCAGATGGGCCTCGAACTACAATGAGCAGTTCTTC. It specifies CASRWASNYNEQFF.